This entry describes one T cell receptor beta chain. Its antigen remains unknown. Germline CDR1 SGHRS, CDR2 YFSETQ. The CDR3 is made up of 14 amino acids. V lost 1 base and J 6 bases, leaving 11 bases between the germline ends. This sample is drawn from a study of long-term antiretroviral therapy in people with HIV. Broader study findings: Post-ART diversity increased but stayed below transplant donor controls. Comparison with controls showed narrower CDR3 length ranges in HIV repertoires. Across all time points, the repertoire was dominated by clones that expanded before ART. Blood dating 2004 to 2017 may reflect older ART regimens.

Runs used v3.0 of the immunoSEQ assay and were done at survey level. Repertoires were generated with immunoSEQ multiplex PCR, while TCRdb's copy carries only in-frame clones and drops some. The sample has over 10,000 clones; over 65% are singletons. V and J are TRBV5-1 and TRBJ2-4; tentative D call: TRBD1 (6 bases). The specimen was unsorted PBMCs, collected less than 3.2 years before starting antiretroviral therapy. The source of this sequence is a man aged 35 to 55 with HIV. The CDR3, as DNA: TGCGCCAGCAGCTTGTCAGGGGTTGGAAACATTCAGTACTTC. This translates into CASSLSGVGNIQYF.